Listed here are 12 T cell receptor beta chains from one sample, sequenced in a study of T-cell memory formation after mild COVID-19. TCRdb reanalysed the 5' RACE reads using MiXCR and keeps one entry per CDR3 protein. Of more than 450,000 distinct CDR3 sequences in the sample, about 20% were seen once. The sample taken for sequencing was PBMCs or a T cell subset sorted from them (not recorded which). Receptor source: an adult woman who had mild COVID-19 (a few samples of this study predate the infection). Cell type and time point are not known.

J is TRBJ2-4 and V is TRBV5-8; no reliable D call. The CDR3 spans 13 residues. The V gene lost 0 bases and the J gene lost 2 bases, with 3 bases spanning the gap. Germline assignment: CDR1 SGHTS and CDR2 YDEGEE. The CDR3 protein is CASSLGPKNIQYF. For the CDR3, the DNA is TGTGCCAGCAGCTTGGGACCCAAAAACATTCAGTACTTC.

In its sample, this clonotype was seen a few times. This rearrangement joins TRBV6-5 to TRBJ1-2; D is perhaps TRBD1 (5 bases). CDR1 and CDR2 (germline): MNHEY, SVGAGI. This CDR3 contains 12 residues. The V gene lost 5 bases and the J gene lost 12 bases, with 16 bases spanning the gap. The CDR3 bases are TGTGCCAGCAGTCCAACACGGCAGGGCAACACCTTC. Protein sequence: CASSPTRQGNTF.

This clonotype was seen only a few times. The rearrangement joins TRBV27 to TRBJ2-1; no definite D call. This CDR3 has 14 amino acids. From germline, CDR1 is MNHEY and CDR2 SMNVEV (reference sequence). Trimming shortened V by 6 bases and J by 1 base, and 10 bases separated the two germline ends. The CDR3 reads CASRPLASYNEQFF. CDR3 in DNA: TGTGCCAGCAGGCCCCTCGCGTCCTACAATGAGCAGTTCTTC.

The table lists this clonotype with many counts. The rearrangement joins TRBV5-1 to TRBJ2-2, with 8 bases matching TRBD2. With V trimmed by 2 bases and J by 4 bases, 13 bases remained unmatched. The CDR3 runs 18 residues. Germline V gives CDR1 SGHRS, CDR2 YFSETQ. The CDR3 loop is CASSLTSRSGSRTGELFF. The CDR3 coding sequence is TGCGCCAGCAGCTTAACTTCTCGGAGCGGGAGTCGCACCGGGGAGCTGTTTTTT.

V is TRBV7-9 and J is TRBJ1-1; D might be TRBD1 (5 bases). Germline lookup yields CDR1 SEHNR and CDR2 FQNEAQ (reference sequence). The V and J ends lost 8 bases and 7 bases respectively, with 11 bases between them. There are 11 residues in the CDR3. In DNA form, the CDR3 reads TGTGCCAGCGGAGGGGCATTTGAAGCTTTCTTT. Its protein is CASGGAFEAFF.

The chain carries TRBV6-5 and TRBJ2-7; 10 positions agree with TRBD1. CDR1 is MNHEY, CDR2 SVGAGI, per germline. CDR3 length: 16 amino acids. J gave up 3 bases and V 2 bases, and 7 bases lay outside the gene matches. The CDR3 spells CASSYGLRDRGYEQYF. CDR3 nucleotides: TGTGCCAGCAGTTACGGACTCCGGGACAGGGGCTACGAGCAGTACTTC.

At least ten counts were recorded for this clonotype. The chain uses TRBV20-1 and TRBJ2-3; TRBD2 matches 9 bases. CDR1 is DFQATT, CDR2 SNEGSKA, per germline (reference sequence). The CDR3 totals 15 residues. Germline trimming cut 6 bases from V and 4 bases from J; bases unmatched to any gene: 11. CDR3 coding DNA: TGCAGTGCGCGTACTAGCGGGTGGGGGTCAGATACGCAGTATTTT. This gives the protein CSARTSGWGSDTQYF.

V is TRBV9 and J is TRBJ2-1; no definite D call. V lost 0 bases to trimming and J lost 0 bases, with 10 bases between them. The length of the CDR3 is 16 residues. Germline CDR1 and CDR2: SGDLS and YYNGEE. CDR3 region: CASSVEVRASYNEQFF. The CDR3 DNA reads as TGTGCCAGCAGCGTAGAAGTAAGGGCCTCCTACAATGAGCAGTTCTTC.

This clonotype was seen only a few times. The chain is built from TRBV7-2 and TRBJ2-2, with D possibly being TRBD1 (5 bases). The CDR3 has 13 amino acids. The germline V and J ends were trimmed by 8 bases and 6 bases, with 13 bases remaining between them. Germline V gene data show CDR1 as SGHTA and CDR2 as FQGNSA. CDR3 protein: CASAYGQSGELFF. The CDR3 DNA sequence: TGTGCCAGCGCCTACGGACAATCCGGGGAGCTGTTTTTT. The whole variable domain, filled in from reference TRBV7-2 and TRBJ2-2, reads GAGVSQSPSNKVTEKGKDVELRCDPISGHTALYWYRQSLGQGLEFLIYFQGNSAPDKSGLPSDRFSAERTGGSVSTLTIQRTQQEDSAVYLCASAYGQSGELFFGEGSRLTVL.

This clonotype was counted ten times or more. The V gene is TRBV20-1, the J gene TRBJ2-4; D possibly uses TRBD1 or TRBD2 (6 bases each). V was shortened by 7 bases and J by 1 base, with 17 bases between the two germline ends. Germline V gives CDR1 DFQATT, CDR2 SNEGSKA (reference sequence). This CDR3 is built from 15 residues. The CDR3 loop is CSGLGGLNAKNIQYF. The CDR3 DNA sequence: TGCAGTGGTTTGGGGGGCCTAAACGCCAAAAACATTCAGTACTTC.

The chain is built from TRBV29-1 and TRBJ2-2; 9 nucleotides match TRBD1. This CDR3 contains 13 residues. CDR1 SQVTM and CDR2 ANQGSEA come from the germline V gene. J lost 4 bases, V lost 7 bases, and 4 bases had no gene match. The CDR3 sequence: CSGGQGSTGELFF. CDR3 coding DNA: TGCAGCGGGGGACAGGGAAGCACCGGGGAGCTGTTTTTT.

The chain carries TRBV7-2 and TRBJ2-1, with 13 bases that match TRBD2. CDR3 length: 15 amino acids. The V gene's germline CDR1 is SGHTA and CDR2 FQGNSA. Trimming at V came to 5 bases and at J to 15 bases, leaving 13 bases not matched to a gene. The CDR3 DNA sequence: TGTGCCAGCAGCCACGAACTAGCGGGAGGGCCGGGACGGTTCTTC. This gives the protein CASSHELAGGPGRFF.